This T cell receptor beta chain stems from a study of blood T cell repertoires in COVID-19. Germline lookup yields CDR1 MNHEY and CDR2 SVGAGI. The CDR3 contains 14 residues. The trim removed 5 bases at V and 4 bases at J, leaving 6 bases unmatched. Per the study methods: Counts of nucleated cells, estimated from reference gene primer amplification, were obtained. Profiled with immunoSEQ multiplex PCR; TCRdb holds only in-frame clones, not every one. The V and J calls and clone size are taken from that table; D and trimming were inferred from the DNA. The sample lists around 130,000 clones, around 88% seen once, with around 2.5% in the top ten.

The receptor's source is a woman in her forties or fifties who had recovered from COVID-19. The specimen sequenced was PBMCs or T cells enriched from blood (not recorded which). This sequence joins TRBV6-5 and TRBJ1-1; TRBD1 matches 8 bases. The DNA of the CDR3 is TGTGCCAGCAGTCAGAGGACAGGGATCACTGAAGCTTTCTTT. This sequence encodes CASSQRTGITEAFF.